The 18 T cell receptor beta chains presented below share a single source sample, sequenced in a study of graft-versus-host responses after intestinal transplantation. Method: immunoSEQ multiplex PCR; TCRdb's copy keeps in-frame clones and lacks some. The sample holds about 12,000 clones; just under 35% are singletons and the top ten take about 3.4%. Plating combined about 200,000 CFSE-labeled responder cells with about 200,000 irradiated, violet-dye-labeled stimulator cells. Sequenced here: alloreactive CD8+ T cells from a mixed lymphocyte reaction culture, sampled before intestinal transplant. Subset in this sample: CFSE-low proliferating T cells sorted from roughly 6-day pre-transplant mixed lymphocyte reaction (GvH or HvG direction). The receptor source for this set is a human patient who received an intestinal transplant.

This chain uses TRBV6-5 with TRBJ1-1; D perhaps matches TRBD1 (6 bases). The CDR3 has 13 residues. V lost 6 bases, J lost 5 bases, and 13 bases lay in between. The V gene's germline CDR1 is MNHEY and CDR2 SVGAGI. The CDR3 sequence is CASRSQGNTEAFF. As DNA, the CDR3 is TGTGCCAGCAGAAGTCAGGGGAATACTGAAGCTTTCTTT.

This clone was seen just once. V is TRBV7-4 and J is TRBJ2-4; 12 bases agree with TRBD2. The CDR3 consists of 19 residues. The V gene's germline CDR1 is SGHVT and CDR2 SQSDAQ. V trimming: 5 bases; J trimming: 1 base; junction bases outside the gene matches: 12. The DNA of the CDR3 is TGTGCCAGCAGCCCCGGCTCTAGCGGGAGGGACCTGGCCAAAAACATTCAGTACTTC. Its protein product is CASSPGSSGRDLAKNIQYF.

There are a few counts of this clone. J is TRBJ2-5 and V is TRBV5-4, with D perhaps TRBD2 (6 bases). In germline, CDR1 is SGHNT, CDR2 YYREEE (reference sequence). The CDR3 is 14 amino acids. V lost 4 bases and J lost 3, with 13 bases in between. The CDR3 DNA is TGTGCCAGCAGCGCCAGGACGGGGGAAGAGACCCAGTACTTC. Its protein is CASSARTGEETQYF.

This chain uses TRBV6-9 with TRBJ2-7, with a possible D match to TRBD1 (5 bases). Deletions cut 6 bases from V and 2 bases from J, with 17 bases between. The CDR3 length is 15 residues. CDR1 and CDR2 from the germline V gene are MNHGY and SVAAGI. CDR3 nucleotide sequence: TGTGCCAGCAGATTTGACAGTGAAGTAGCCTACGAGCAGTACTTC. Translated, it gives CASRFDSEVAYEQYF.

V gene TRBV27 combines with J gene TRBJ2-7; possible D gene TRBD1, 5 bases. V was shortened by 4 bases and J by 0 bases, with 10 bases between the two germline ends. This CDR3 region has 14 residues. Germline V CDR1 and CDR2: MNHEY, SMNVEV (reference sequence). The DNA of the CDR3 is TGTGCCAGCAGTTACCAGGGTCTCTCCTACGAGCAGTACTTC. Amino acids: CASSYQGLSYEQYF.

This rearrangement joins TRBV28 to TRBJ1-5, with TRBD1 as a possible D gene (5 bases). With 7 bases removed from V and 8 bases from J, the gap between germline ends came to 18 bases. The germline V gene encodes CDR1 MDHEN and CDR2 SYDVKM. This CDR3 has 14 amino acids. The CDR3 region has the DNA TGTGCCAGCACCCCCGTTGGGGGAGGAGAGCCCCAGCATTTT. This gives the protein CASTPVGGGEPQHF.

This rearrangement joins TRBV5-1 to TRBJ2-1; 11 bases are shared with TRBD2. Trimming took 7 bases from V and 0 from J; bases not matched to a gene: 3. This CDR3 is built from 15 residues. Germline values: CDR1 SGHRS, CDR2 YFSETQ. The CDR3 reads CASRTSGYSYNEQFF. CDR3 bases: TGCGCCAGCCGGACTAGCGGGTACTCCTACAATGAGCAGTTCTTC.

The chain carries TRBV11-3 and TRBJ2-1, with a weak D call TRBD2 (5 bases). From germline, CDR1 is SGHNT and CDR2 YENEEA. The CDR3 spans 12 residues. Trimming pared 6 bases from V and 5 bases from J, leaving 8 bases between. The DNA for the CDR3 is TGTGCCAGCAGTTCACTAGACAATGAGCAGTTCTTC. Amino acid sequence: CASSSLDNEQFF.

This clone was picked up a small number of times. V and J are TRBV4-3 and TRBJ2-7, with TRBD1 identical over 7 bases. There are 15 residues in the CDR3. CDR1 LGHNA and CDR2 YSLEER come from the germline V gene. V trimming: 1 base; J trimming: 3 bases; junction bases outside the gene matches: 6. Written as DNA, the CDR3 is TGCGCCAGCAGCCAAGGGGTACAGGGGAGCTACGAGCAGTACTTC. It encodes CASSQGVQGSYEQYF.

This clone was counted a few times. This chain links TRBV27 with TRBJ2-7, with TRBD1 matching over 9 bases. V dropped 2 bases and J dropped 3; count of bases not matched to a gene: 5. Germline CDR1 MNHEY, CDR2 SMNVEV (reference sequence). The CDR3 runs to 15 residues. The CDR3 DNA is TGTGCCAGCAGTTTAAAGGGGACAGGGTTCTACGAGCAGTACTTC. It is translated as CASSLKGTGFYEQYF.

The chain links TRBV5-4 to TRBJ2-7; 7 bases agree with TRBD2. J lost 3 bases, V lost 0 bases, and 9 bases had no gene match. The CDR3 loop spans 16 amino acids. In germline, CDR1 is SGHNT, CDR2 YYREEE (reference sequence). The chain's CDR3 is CASSLGVGLNDYEQYF. The CDR3, as DNA: TGTGCCAGCAGCTTGGGGGTGGGACTAAATGACTACGAGCAGTACTTC.

V is TRBV18 and J is TRBJ1-5, with a possible D match to TRBD1 (5 bases). The V gene lost 3 bases and the J gene lost 1 base, with 13 bases spanning the gap. CDR1 and CDR2 (germline): KGHSH, LQKENI. There are 16 residues in the CDR3. For the CDR3, the DNA is TGTGCCAGCTCACCTAGGTCGGGGCCGAGCAATCAGCCCCAGCATTTT. Its translation: CASSPRSGPSNQPQHF. Full variable domain (remainder filled in from reference TRBV18 and TRBJ1-5): NAGVMQNPRHLVRRRGQEARLRCSPMKGHSHVYWYRQLPEEGLKFMVYLQKENIIDESGMPKERFSAEFPKEGPSILRIQQVVRGDSAAYFCASSPRSGPSNQPQHFGDGTRLSIL.

The chain combines TRBV7-9 with TRBJ1-4, with 8 bases aligning to TRBD1. V was pared by 4 bases and J by 6 bases, with 13 bases of the junction left unmatched. CDR3 size: 17 residues. CDR1 is SEHNR and CDR2 is FQNEAQ in the germline V gene (reference sequence). The CDR3 spells CASSSTKTGDWHEKLFF. Here the CDR3 DNA reads TGTGCCAGCAGCTCAACCAAGACAGGGGATTGGCATGAAAAACTGTTTTTT.

The chain recombines TRBV6-6 with TRBJ2-7; 11 nucleotides match TRBD2. V trimming: 4 bases; J trimming: 2 bases; junction bases outside the gene matches: 4. CDR1 MNHNY and CDR2 SVGAGI come from the germline V gene (reference sequence). The CDR3 covers 15 residues. CDR3: CASSLLAGVAYEQYF. The DNA of the CDR3 is TGTGCCAGCAGTTTACTAGCGGGAGTGGCCTACGAGCAGTACTTC.

In this sample, this clone turned up a few times. The chain has TRBV5-1 and TRBJ2-7; 11 bases fit TRBD1. Per the germline V gene, CDR1 is SGHRS and CDR2 is YFSETQ. V shed 2 bases, J shed 2 bases, and the junction held 3 bases outside the gene matches. The CDR3 spans 15 residues. Here the CDR3 reads CASSFGTGGAYEQYF. The CDR3 DNA reads as TGCGCCAGCAGCTTTGGGACAGGGGGAGCCTACGAGCAGTACTTC.

The chain recombines TRBV7-8 with TRBJ2-1; TRBD2 matches 8 bases. The CDR3 spans 15 residues. V was pared by 5 bases and J by 3 bases, with 6 bases of the junction left unmatched. In germline, CDR1 is SGHVS, CDR2 FQNEAQ. The CDR3 sequence: CASSLLAGDYNEQFF. The CDR3 bases are TGTGCCAGCAGCCTCCTAGCGGGTGACTACAATGAGCAGTTCTTC.

This rearrangement joins TRBV7-9 to TRBJ1-5; D gene ambiguous. This CDR3 spans 15 amino acids. The germline V and J ends were trimmed by 2 bases and 0 bases, with 8 bases remaining between them. Germline lookup yields CDR1 SEHNR and CDR2 FQNEAQ (reference sequence). Written as DNA, the CDR3 is TGTGCCAGCAGCTTATGGCATTATAGCAATCAGCCCCAGCATTTT. Protein product: CASSLWHYSNQPQHF.

This CDR3 is CASSFTAGDAWLQYF. The CDR3 DNA sequence: TGTGCCAGCAGTTTTACGGCAGGGGACGCATGGTTGCAGTACTTC. The rearrangement uses TRBV27 and TRBJ2-7, with TRBD1 as a possible D gene (6 bases). Germline V gene lookup returns CDR1 MNHEY and CDR2 SMNVEV (reference sequence). Between the trimmed V and J ends, which lost 3 bases and 9 bases, there was a span of 21 bases. The CDR3 loop spans 15 amino acids.